The present T cell receptor (beta chain) was sequenced within a study of blood T cell repertoires in COVID-19. Background on the study: There were acute and convalescent COVID-19 samples, and they came from the United States, Italy and Spain. The cDNA or gDNA used as material had been derived from T cells, B-cell-depleted T cells, or PBMCs.

This clone was found a few times. The CDR3 sequence is 14 residues long. The germline gives CDR1 SNHLY, CDR2 FYNNEI. The V gene end was trimmed by 6 bases and the J gene end by 7 bases; junction bases not matched to a gene: 8. Original methodology: From reference gene primer amplification, estimates of nucleated cell counts were derived. Profiling relied on immunoSEQ multiplex PCR, and the TCRdb table lists in-frame clones only, not all of them. Clonal size and the V and J genes are those of that table, whereas D and trimming came from the DNA. The sample contains about 200,000 clones, more than 75% of which appear only once.

Sequenced sample: peripheral blood. The TCR was taken from a woman aged 80 or over with acute or convalescent COVID-19. The chain couples TRBV2 to TRBJ2-1; 8 bases map to TRBD2. The CDR3 DNA sequence: TGTGCCAGCAGCACAGCGGGAGCTAATAATGAGCAGTTCTTC. This translates into CASSTAGANNEQFF.